These 21 T cell receptor beta chains came from one sample sequenced in a study of early T cells in non-severe SARS-CoV-2 infection. One entry per CDR3 protein results from TCRdb running MiXCR on the 5' RACE reads. Of 56,000 or so distinct CDR3 sequences detected, under 8.5% appear once; the ten largest clones hold roughly 4.2%. The sequencing input was whole blood. These receptors came from an adult who was a healthcare worker with PCR-confirmed SARS-CoV-2 infection or an uninfected control (not recorded which).

V is TRBV2 and J is TRBJ2-3, with TRBD2 matching 8 bases. The V and J ends lost 1 base and 3 bases, in that order; junction bases with no gene match: 3. The CDR3 loop spans 15 amino acids. Germline values: CDR1 SNHLY, CDR2 FYNNEI. This CDR3 reads CASSEELAATDTQYF. The CDR3 DNA follows: TGTGCCAGCAGTGAAGAACTAGCGGCGACAGATACGCAGTATTTT.

This clonotype has a count of ten or more. This sequence joins TRBV2 and TRBJ1-2; weak D call: TRBD1 (5 bases). The CDR3 length is 14 residues. Germline V gene data show CDR1 as SNHLY and CDR2 as FYNNEI. Trimming left V 6 bases short and J 5 bases short, with 16 bases between. DNA for the CDR3: TGTGCCAGCAGCTACAGACAGCCTGTATATGGCTACACCTTC. It translates to CASSYRQPVYGYTF.

The gene calls are TRBV29-1 and TRBJ1-4, with a tentative D call TRBD1 (5 bases). Germline V gives CDR1 SQVTM, CDR2 ANQGSEA. The CDR3 is 13 residues long. The V and J ends lost 7 bases and 9 bases respectively, with 18 bases between them. For the CDR3, the DNA is TGCAGCGGACAAGAAGGGGTGACGCAAAAACTGTTTTTT. Protein product: CSGQEGVTQKLFF.

Ten or more counts support this clonotype. The chain has TRBV7-8 and TRBJ1-4; D is undetermined. This CDR3 is 15 amino acids long. Germline assignment: CDR1 SGHVS and CDR2 FQNEAQ. V lost 1 base and J lost 8, with 14 bases in between. The CDR3 loop is CASSLDRQPREKLFF. CDR3 bases: TGTGCCAGCAGCTTAGATAGGCAGCCCCGAGAAAAACTGTTTTTT.

There are many counts of this clonotype. The rearrangement links TRBV3-1 to TRBJ1-4, with 9 positions matching TRBD1. Germline assignment: CDR1 LGHDT and CDR2 YNNKEL (reference sequence). CDR3 size: 19 residues. V was clipped by 0 bases and J by 1 base; unmatched bases: 9. CDR3 residues: CASSQERLGQGVTNEKLFF. The CDR3 nucleotides read TGTGCCAGCAGCCAAGAGCGGTTGGGACAGGGAGTAACTAATGAAAAACTGTTTTTT.

This clonotype was seen a handful of times. The CDR3 does not end in the conserved phenylalanine or tryptophan, so this is likely a read error. The DNA is omitted, as the CDR3 cannot be located on it reliably, and the CDR3 follows TCRdb's listing. The J gene is TRBJ2-7, the V gene TRBV10-1; the table's D call, TRBD1, has no DNA check behind it. The CDR3 length is 13 residues, termini included. Germline assignment: CDR1 WNHNN and CDR2 SYGVQD (reference sequence). The CDR3 protein is CASIVQRARVLDC.

This clonotype was counted only a few times. The chain employs TRBV20-1 and TRBJ2-7; D uncertain. The CDR3 runs to 14 residues. The germline gives CDR1 DFQATT, CDR2 SNEGSKA (reference sequence). Deletions cut 1 base from V and 5 bases from J, with 15 bases between. The CDR3 DNA is TGCAGTGCTAGAGTAACGGGTGTGGCCGACGAGCAGTACTTC. Its protein is CSARVTGVADEQYF.

The chain is built from TRBV3-1 and TRBJ1-1; D is unresolved. The germline CDR1 and CDR2 sequences are LGHDT and YNNKEL (reference sequence). V was cut by 4 bases and J by 5 bases, with 11 bases left in between. This CDR3 is 13 amino acids long. The CDR3 region has the DNA TGTGCCAGCAGCCTATCACGGCAAACTGAAGCTTTCTTT. Its protein is CASSLSRQTEAFF.

This clonotype has a handful of counts. This chain joins TRBV5-1 and TRBJ2-3; 8 bases map to TRBD1. Germline lookup yields CDR1 SGHRS and CDR2 YFSETQ. V gave up 3 bases and J gave up 4 bases; unmatched junction bases: 7. The CDR3 loop spans 15 amino acids. CDR3 coding DNA: TGCGCCAGCAGCTCATGGACAGGGAACGCAGATACGCAGTATTTT. It codes for CASSSWTGNADTQYF.

This clonotype was counted a few times. The chain has TRBV15 and TRBJ2-7; D is uncertain. Per the germline V gene, CDR1 is LNHNV and CDR2 is YYDKDF (reference sequence). The germline V and J ends were trimmed by 1 base and 3 bases, with 1 base remaining between them. This CDR3 is 11 amino acids long. CDR3 nucleotide sequence: TGTGCCACCAGCAGAGGCTACGAGCAGTACTTC. Residues: CATSRGYEQYF.

This clonotype was seen repeatedly, ten times or more. The chain couples TRBV7-3 to TRBJ2-1; tentatively, D is TRBD1 or TRBD2 (5 bases each). From germline, CDR1 is SGHTA and CDR2 FQGTGA. V lost 5 bases, J lost 5 bases, and 16 bases lay in between. The CDR3 is made up of 15 amino acids. The CDR3 protein is CASSQGVASHNEQFF. Written as DNA, the CDR3 is TGTGCCAGCAGCCAAGGGGTAGCGAGCCACAATGAGCAGTTCTTC.

This clonotype has a count of ten or more. This chain connects TRBV7-6 to TRBJ2-7; 9 nucleotides align to TRBD2. The CDR3 runs to 16 residues. The V gene end was trimmed by 1 base and the J gene end by 4 bases; junction bases not matched to a gene: 8. The germline CDR1 and CDR2 sequences are SGHVS and FNYEAQ. CDR3 sequence: CASSLGPPAGGYEQYF. The CDR3 DNA sequence: TGTGCCAGCAGCTTAGGCCCCCCAGCGGGGGGTTACGAGCAGTACTTC.

This clonotype came up many times. The chain combines TRBV14 with TRBJ2-5; either TRBD1 or TRBD2 may supply D (5 bases each). Germline values: CDR1 SGHDN, CDR2 FVKESK. The CDR3 covers 13 residues. Deletions cut 2 bases from V and 7 bases from J, with 11 bases between. The CDR3 protein is CASSQPGPGTQYF. The CDR3, as DNA: TGTGCCAGCAGCCAACCGGGGCCAGGGACCCAGTACTTC.

This chain uses TRBV20-1 with TRBJ2-1, with D perhaps matching TRBD2 (5 bases). Germline lookup yields CDR1 DFQATT and CDR2 SNEGSKA (reference sequence). CDR3 length: 14 residues. Trimming took 3 bases from V and 6 from J, leaving 15 bases between them. This CDR3 reads CSAREPSHVNEQFF. In nucleotides, the CDR3 is TGCAGTGCTAGGGAGCCTAGCCACGTCAATGAGCAGTTCTTC.

This clonotype has at least ten counts. The CDR3 loop reads CATGMGEGWSDTQYF. The CDR3, as DNA: TGTGCCACCGGTATGGGGGAGGGGTGGTCGGATACGCAGTATTTT. The rearrangement links TRBV15 to TRBJ2-3, with TRBD2 matching 7 bases. Trimming cost V 8 bases and J 6 bases; bases outside gene matches: 14. In germline, CDR1 is LNHNV, CDR2 YYDKDF (reference sequence). The CDR3 runs 15 residues.

The chain links TRBV11-1 to TRBJ2-3, with D maybe TRBD2 (5 bases). The CDR3 loop spans 13 amino acids. CDR1 is SGHAT and CDR2 is FQDESV in the germline V gene (reference sequence). Deletions cut 4 bases from V and 5 bases from J, with 10 bases between. The CDR3 DNA sequence: TGTGCCAGCAGCTCGGACTCCGGAGATACGCAGTATTTT. Translation gives CASSSDSGDTQYF.

This clonotype was picked up many times. The chain is built from TRBV20-1 and TRBJ1-4; TRBD1 matches 10 bases. Trimming removed 6 bases from V and 4 bases from J; junction bases left unmatched: 8. Germline CDR1 is DFQATT and CDR2 is SNEGSKA (reference sequence). The CDR3 is 15 residues long. Here the CDR3 DNA reads TGCAGTGCCCTGACAGGGGGCGACGTTAATGAAAAACTGTTTTTT. Its translation is CSALTGGDVNEKLFF.

Concerning this clonotype: A clone one base away is much larger, so this may be a read error. Given the absence of the conserved phenylalanine or tryptophan at the CDR3 end, a read error is likely. This chain connects TRBV7-8 to TRBJ2-1; 8 nucleotides agree with TRBD2. V lost 3 bases, J lost 6 bases, and 4 bases stayed unmatched. The CDR3 totals 14 residues. Germline CDR1 and CDR2: SGHVS and FQNEAQ. The DNA for the CDR3 is TGTGCCAGCAGCTTCAGGGGACTAGTCAATGAGCAGTTCCTC. Its protein product is CASSFRGLVNEQFL.

The chain recombines TRBV7-2 with TRBJ2-3, with TRBD2 matching 11 bases. The CDR3 covers 13 residues. Germline V lookup: CDR1 SGHTA, CDR2 FQGNSA. CDR3 sequence: CASGGASTDTQYF. In nucleotides, the CDR3 is TGTGCTAGCGGGGGGGCCAGCACAGATACGCAGTATTTT.

J is TRBJ2-1 and V is TRBV19, with D unresolved. V lost 0 bases and J 4 bases, leaving 4 bases between the germline ends. The CDR3 has 13 residues. CDR1 is LNHDA and CDR2 is SQIVND in the germline V gene (reference sequence). The CDR3 is CASSIDEYNEQFF. The DNA of the CDR3 is TGTGCCAGTAGTATAGATGAGTACAATGAGCAGTTCTTC.

Many counts were recorded for this clonotype. This chain uses TRBV10-1 with TRBJ2-1, with D uncertain. Germline-derived CDR1 and CDR2 are WNHNN and SYGVQD (reference sequence). The CDR3 length is 15 residues. Trimming stripped 5 bases from V and 5 bases from J, with 16 bases between. The CDR3 loop is CASSFSQDGHNEQFF. The CDR3 DNA follows: TGCGCCAGCAGTTTCAGCCAGGACGGACACAATGAGCAGTTCTTC.